The clone carrying this TCR beta chain has just a few counts. Its target is unknown. All donors were healthy Caucasians. Template switching created a universal primer site, and the cDNA included unique molecular identifiers. TCRdb used MiXCR to reprocess the 5' RACE reads, holding one entry per CDR3 protein. The data hold 200,000 to 250,000 distinct CDR3 sequences, with more than 6.5% observed a single time. The source of the sample is a study of identical twins. Germline-derived CDR1 and CDR2 are SGHRS and YFSETQ. The germline V and J ends were trimmed by 2 bases and 0 bases, with 15 bases remaining between them. This CDR3 contains 16 residues. Study results and limitations: Insertions ran lower in abundant cord blood beta clonotypes, though not in memory repertoires.

This sample also appeared in a second study, on yellow fever vaccine responses in identical twins. That study adds: Among the twins, the vaccine T cell response reportedly seemed partly convergent and partly personalized.

The TCR was taken from a woman younger than 35 in good health. The source material was memory (CD45RO+) T cells sorted from blood. The chain carries TRBV5-1 and TRBJ2-7; maybe TRBD1 (7 bases). CDR3 coding DNA: TGCGCCAGCAGCTTAGTTAGGCAGGGGGGCTCCTACGAGCAGTACTTC. This codes for CASSLVRQGGSYEQYF.